This T cell receptor (beta chain) came from a study of blood T cells in healthy people across ages. The wider study: The template switching approach captured approximately one barcoded beta molecule for every two T cells.

Alongside a J-beta primer mix, a sample-barcoded 5' primer served in a second PCR lasting roughly 7 to 12 cycles. TCRdb itself ran the 5' RACE reads through MiXCR, one entry per CDR3 protein. The sample includes 650,000 to 1,000,000 distinct CDR3 sequences, approximately 35% seen only once; the top ten take 10% to 15%. Trimming removed 1 base at V and 4 bases at J, with 11 bases between. The length of the CDR3 is 15 residues. Germline loops: CDR1 LGHNA, CDR2 YNFKEQ. The receptor's source is a man in his late teens or twenties in good health. Sequencing used blood. The chain carries TRBV4-2 and TRBJ1-5; D unclear. The CDR3 loop reads CASSQAGSQNQPQHF. The DNA for the CDR3 is TGTGCCAGCAGCCAAGCGGGATCGCAAAATCAGCCCCAGCATTTT.